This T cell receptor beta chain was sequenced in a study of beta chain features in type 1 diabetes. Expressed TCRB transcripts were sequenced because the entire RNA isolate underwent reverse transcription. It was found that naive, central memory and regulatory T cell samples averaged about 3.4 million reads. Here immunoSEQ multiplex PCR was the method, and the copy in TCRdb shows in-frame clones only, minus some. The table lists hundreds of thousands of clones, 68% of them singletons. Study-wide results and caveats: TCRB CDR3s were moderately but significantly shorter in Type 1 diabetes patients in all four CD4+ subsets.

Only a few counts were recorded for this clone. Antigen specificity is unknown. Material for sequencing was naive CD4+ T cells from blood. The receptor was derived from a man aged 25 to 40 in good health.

The CDR3 sequence: CASSLDPSGRQETQYF. The CDR3 region has the DNA TGTGCCAGCAGCTTAGATCCTAGCGGGAGGCAAGAGACCCAGTACTTC. This chain joins TRBV7-9 and TRBJ2-5; 11 bases are a match to TRBD2. The CDR3 has 16 residues. Trimming cost V 1 base and J 2 bases; bases outside gene matches: 3. From germline, CDR1 is SEHNR and CDR2 FQNEAQ (reference sequence).